This T cell receptor (beta chain) was recovered during a study of Ad26.COV2.S vaccination and SARS-CoV-2 variants. Study as a whole: Each vaccinee took Ad26.COV2.S intramuscularly, once or twice 56 days apart.

Of note for this clone: Its antigen is as yet unknown.

Only in-frame clones appear in the TCRdb table, and some are missing; sequencing was by immunoSEQ multiplex PCR. The table shows roughly 350,000 clones, with more than 75% occurring only once. The trim removed 4 bases at V and 5 bases at J, leaving 8 bases unmatched. The CDR3 loop spans 16 amino acids. Germline CDR1 SGHRS, CDR2 YFSETQ. Study conclusions and caveats: Responses of spike-specific T cells (both CD8+ and CD4+) reportedly showed substantial breadth after vaccination.

Sample treatment: around 19 received Ad26.COV2.S at low or high dose, single or two shots; 5 received placebo; per-sample allocation not given. Sampling took place 63 days after the first vaccine or placebo injection. The V gene is TRBV5-1, the J gene TRBJ2-3; 12 nucleotides agree with TRBD2. The origin of this receptor is a person between 18 and 65 years old who received the Ad26.COV2.S COVID-19 vaccine or a placebo. The material was peripheral blood, obtained in a trial of Ad26.COV2.S vaccine versus placebo. CDR3 in DNA: TGCGCCAGCAGCCTGCCGCGACTAGCGGGGGTAGATACGCAGTATTTT. This encodes CASSLPRLAGVDTQYF.